This paragraph covers one T cell receptor (beta chain) sequence. There are 11 residues in the CDR3. Germline V gene sequence: CDR1 SQVTM, CDR2 ANQGSEA. Alongside a J-beta primer mix, a sample-barcoded 5' primer served in a second PCR lasting roughly 7 to 12 cycles. One entry per CDR3 protein, called by TCRdb with MiXCR from the 5' RACE reads. The top ten hold 20% to 25% of the sample, which has under 750,000 distinct CDR3 sequences, 47% seen once. This entry is derived from a study of blood T cells in healthy people across ages. V and J are TRBV29-1 and TRBJ2-7; D may be TRBD2 (6 bases). The assigned J gene may be wrong: the sequence end matches TRBJ2-4 better. This sequence originates from a man older than 75 in good health. Specimen: blood. CDR3 residues: CSASDWDIQYF. The DNA of the CDR3 is TGCAGCGCTAGCGATTGGGACATTCAGTACTTC.